These 25 T cell receptor beta chains came from one sample sequenced in a study of blood T cell repertoires in COVID-19 (dated by TCRdb to the early 2020s). Libraries were prepared through the immunoSEQ multiplex PCR assay. This is the immuneACCESS table as TCRdb keeps it, with only in-frame sequences that have V and J called. A part of the clones is gone; compared with another copy, unresolved V genes explain less than half, and the rest is unexplained. The sample data list hundreds of thousands of clones, and roughly 90% of these were observed just once. The biggest ten clones account for approximately 1.2% of the sample. The specimen was peripheral blood. The receptors stem from a man in his forties with acute or convalescent COVID-19.

The chain joins TRBV3-1 (or the pseudogene TRBV3-2) to TRBJ2-2; the D is unclear. The CDR3 has 14 amino acids. CDR1 and CDR2 from the germline V gene are LGHDT and YNNKEL (reference sequence). Trimming stripped 4 bases from V and 4 bases from J, with 10 bases between. CDR3 sequence reads: CASSPTRPTGELFF. CDR3 DNA sequence: TGTGCCAGCAGCCCGACACGGCCCACCGGGGAGCTGTTTTTT.

The chain is built from TRBV5-1 and TRBJ2-5; a possible D gene is TRBD2 (7 bases). The CDR3 sequence is 13 residues long. Trimming took 4 bases from V and 4 from J, leaving 11 bases between them. Germline assignment: CDR1 SGHRS and CDR2 YFSETQ. CDR3 sequence: CASSRAGAETQYF. DNA of the CDR3: TGCGCCAGCAGCCGGGCGGGGGCAGAGACCCAGTACTTC.

This clone is labeled as medium-sized. The chain combines TRBV4-3 with TRBJ1-3; D not resolved. Per germline, CDR1 LGHNA and CDR2 YSLEER. The germline V and J ends were trimmed by 4 bases and 0 bases, with 13 bases remaining between them. CDR3 size: 16 residues. CDR3 region: CASSPSTGYSGNTIYF. The CDR3 DNA follows: TGCGCCAGCAGCCCATCGACGGGTTACTCTGGAAACACCATATATTTT.

This rearrangement joins TRBV28 to TRBJ1-1; weak D call: TRBD1 (5 bases). CDR1 is MDHEN and CDR2 is SYDVKM in the germline V gene. This CDR3 spans 14 amino acids. With 6 bases removed from V and 3 bases from J, the gap between germline ends came to 14 bases. The chain's CDR3 is CASSGGVVDTEAFF. DNA of the CDR3: TGTGCCAGCAGCGGGGGGGTTGTGGACACTGAAGCTTTCTTT.

This chain joins TRBV3-1 (or the pseudogene TRBV3-2) and TRBJ1-5, with 7 bases identical to TRBD1. Germline V CDR1 and CDR2: LGHDT, YNNKEL (reference sequence). The J segment lost 7 bases and the V segment lost 3 bases, leaving 0 bases of the junction unmatched. The length of the CDR3 is 12 residues. CDR3: CASSQTGQPQHF. The CDR3 bases are TGTGCCAGCAGCCAGACAGGGCAGCCCCAGCATTTT.

The genes are TRBV11-3 and TRBJ2-1; 11 nucleotides agree with TRBD2. J lost 5 bases, V lost 1 base, and 4 bases had no gene match. Germline V gives CDR1 SGHNT, CDR2 YENEEA. There are 16 residues in the CDR3. CDR3 nucleotides: TGTGCCAGCAGCTTAGTTACTAGCGGGGGCAACAATGAGCAGTTCTTC. Amino acid sequence: CASSLVTSGGNNEQFF.

The chain is built from TRBV5-4 and TRBJ1-3; 7 nucleotides agree with TRBD1. Germline CDR1 SGHNT, CDR2 YYREEE (reference sequence). The CDR3 is 14 amino acids. V gave up 4 bases and J gave up 2 bases; unmatched junction bases: 3. For the CDR3, the DNA is TGTGCCAGCAGCCTGGACAGGCCTGGAAACACCATATATTTT. Its protein product is CASSLDRPGNTIYF.

This rearrangement joins TRBV4-2 to TRBJ1-2; no clear D. Germline V gene data show CDR1 as LGHNA and CDR2 as YNFKEQ. The V end was cut by 0 bases, the J end by 0 bases, with 14 bases between. This CDR3 has 17 amino acids. The CDR3 loop is CASSQERSGRSNYGYTF. CDR3 DNA sequence: TGTGCCAGCAGCCAAGAGAGGTCGGGGAGATCTAACTATGGCTACACCTTC.

The chain combines TRBV6-4 with TRBJ1-6; TRBD1 might be the D (6 bases). The germline gives CDR1 MRHNA, CDR2 SNTAGT. The CDR3 is 19 residues long. The V end was cut by 2 bases, the J end by 0 bases, with 17 bases between. CDR3 bases: TGTGCCAGCAGTGACGGTGGCTACAGGGCTCTCTCCTATAATTCACCCCTCCACTTT. Protein sequence: CASSDGGYRALSYNSPLHF.

The count of this clone is one. The chain combines TRBV14 with TRBJ1-1; D unresolved. Per the germline V gene, CDR1 is SGHDN and CDR2 is FVKESK. V lost 8 bases, J lost 6 bases, and 10 bases lay in between. There are 11 residues in the CDR3. The CDR3 is CASSRAPEAFF. CDR3 bases: TGTGCCAGCTCGAGGGCCCCTGAAGCTTTCTTT.

This clone was seen a single time. The chain has TRBV7-2 and TRBJ2-4, with D perhaps matching TRBD1 (6 bases). V lost 1 base to trimming and J lost 6 bases, with 10 bases between them. Germline V CDR1 and CDR2: SGHTA, FQGNSA. There are 14 residues in the CDR3. Here the CDR3 DNA reads TGTGCCAGCAGCTTAGTAGGACAGCCAAACATTCAGTACTTC. Protein sequence: CASSLVGQPNIQYF.

This clone appeared once. The V and J genes are TRBV19 and TRBJ2-1; no definite D call. CDR3 length: 12 amino acids. Trimming stripped 3 bases from V and 9 bases from J, with 9 bases between. CDR1 LNHDA and CDR2 SQIVND come from the germline V gene (reference sequence). The CDR3 bases are TGTGCCAGTAGTATGGGTAGCATTGAGCAGTTCTTC. Its translation is CASSMGSIEQFF.

This chain connects TRBV7-8 to TRBJ2-3; 7 positions agree with TRBD2. V lost 6 bases and J lost 3; bases outside the gene matches: 9. Per the germline V gene, CDR1 is SGHVS and CDR2 is FQNEAQ. The CDR3 is made up of 15 amino acids. Here the CDR3 DNA reads TGTGCCAGCAGGATATCTCGCGGGAGTACAGATACGCAGTATTTT. This gives the protein CASRISRGSTDTQYF. Variable domain in full (rest from reference TRBV7-8 and TRBJ2-3): GAGVSQSPRYKVAKRGQDVALRCDPISGHVSLFWYQQALGQGPEFLTYFQNEAQLDKSGLPSDRFFAERPEGSVSTLKIQRTQQEDSAVYLCASRISRGSTDTQYFGPGTRLTVL.

The chain employs TRBV25-1 and TRBJ1-4; 11 bases fit TRBD1. The CDR3 has 14 residues. V was clipped by 4 bases and J by 7 bases; unmatched bases: 2. CDR1 and CDR2 from the germline V gene are MGHDK and SYGVNS. CDR3 in amino acids: CASSGTGGGEKLFF. The CDR3 DNA sequence: TGTGCCAGCAGTGGGACAGGGGGCGGTGAAAAACTGTTTTTT.

V usage is TRBV19 and J usage is TRBJ1-1; TRBD1 agrees at 11 bases. In germline, CDR1 is LNHDA, CDR2 SQIVND (reference sequence). The V gene end was trimmed by 5 bases and the J gene end by 4 bases; junction bases not matched to a gene: 6. The CDR3 is made up of 15 amino acids. CDR3 residues: CASSPRTGGFTEAFF. CDR3 coding DNA: TGTGCCAGTAGTCCCAGGACAGGGGGCTTCACTGAAGCTTTCTTT. Together with reference TRBV19 and TRBJ1-1, the CDR3 gives the full variable domain: DGGITQSPKYLFRKEGQNVTLSCEQNLNHDAMYWYRQDPGQGLRLIYYSQIVNDFQKGDIAEGYSVSREKKESFPLTVTSAQKNPTAFYLCASSPRTGGFTEAFFGQGTRLTVV.

The chain carries TRBV6-1 and TRBJ2-1; 9 bases map to TRBD2. V gave up 3 bases and J gave up 13 bases; unmatched junction bases: 7. CDR3 length equals 13 residues. Per the germline V gene, CDR1 is MNHNS and CDR2 is SASEGT. DNA of the CDR3: TGTGCCAGCAGTGAGCAAATAGCGGGAGTACAGTTCTTC. Its translation is CASSEQIAGVQFF.

This chain connects TRBV5-5 to TRBJ2-7, with 10 nucleotides matching TRBD1. J was trimmed by 5 bases and V by 6 bases; bases with no gene match: 14. Germline V gene sequence: CDR1 SGHKS, CDR2 YYEKEE (reference sequence). This CDR3 has 16 residues. CDR3 nucleotides: TGTGCCAGCACCTTATCTTTGGGACAGGGGAGGGACGAGCAGTACTTC. Amino acids: CASTLSLGQGRDEQYF. The full variable domain, its missing parts supplied by reference TRBV5-5 and TRBJ2-7, is DAGVTQSPTHLIKTRGQQVTLRCSPISGHKSVSWYQQVLGQGPQFIFQYYEKEERGRGNFPDRFSARQFPNYSSELNVNALLLGDSALYLCASTLSLGQGRDEQYFGPGTRLTVT.

V usage is TRBV5-1 and J usage is TRBJ2-3, with 9 bases that match TRBD1. The CDR3 extends over 16 amino acids. Germline CDR1 SGHRS, CDR2 YFSETQ. Losses at the gene ends were 3 bases for V and 1 base for J; bases not matched to a gene: 6. CDR3 nucleotide sequence: TGCGCCAGCAGCTCCGGGACAGGGAGACGCACAGATACGCAGTATTTT. Translating gives CASSSGTGRRTDTQYF.

The chain is built from TRBV6-5 and TRBJ2-1; D not certain. Germline assignment: CDR1 MNHEY and CDR2 SVGAGI. The CDR3 consists of 13 residues. V was pared by 8 bases and J by 6 bases, with 14 bases between. The CDR3 DNA is TGTGCCAGCCGATCACAGAAGACCAATGAGCAGTTCTTC. It specifies CASRSQKTNEQFF.

The V call is TRBV4-1, the J call TRBJ2-1; tentatively, D is TRBD2 (5 bases). V lost 2 bases, J lost 4 bases, and 18 bases lay in between. Looked up from germline, CDR1 is MGHRA and CDR2 is YSYEKL. This CDR3 comprises 17 residues. This CDR3 is CASSQRLMGVPYNEQFF. The CDR3 DNA reads as TGCGCCAGCAGCCAACGTTTGATGGGAGTCCCATACAATGAGCAGTTCTTC.

The CDR3 spells CASSPETLDRGLTGELFF. The CDR3 nucleotides read TGCGCCAGCAGCCCAGAAACTTTGGACAGGGGGCTCACCGGGGAGCTGTTTTTT. The chain joins TRBV4-3 to TRBJ2-2; 11 positions match TRBD1. CDR3 length: 18 residues. Germline V gene sequence: CDR1 LGHNA, CDR2 YSLEER. Trimming at V came to 4 bases and at J to 4 bases, leaving 11 bases not matched to a gene.

In its sample, this clone was seen once. This chain connects TRBV9 to TRBJ2-3, with TRBD1 matching over 7 bases. Germline V gives CDR1 SGDLS, CDR2 YYNGEE. Trimming removed 4 bases from V and 1 base from J; junction bases left unmatched: 12. The CDR3 extends over 17 amino acids. DNA of the CDR3: TGTGCCAGCAGCCCCGCGACCGGGACAGACGGCACAGATACGCAGTATTTT. It translates to CASSPATGTDGTDTQYF.

The genes are TRBV6-1 and TRBJ2-7, with 7 positions matching TRBD1. The V gene's germline CDR1 is MNHNS and CDR2 SASEGT. V shed 6 bases, J shed 0 bases, and the junction held 5 bases outside the gene matches. The CDR3 has 14 residues. The CDR3 loop reads CASSKGQNSYEQYF. In DNA form, the CDR3 reads TGTGCCAGCAGCAAGGGACAGAACTCCTACGAGCAGTACTTC.

This rearrangement joins TRBV7-8 to TRBJ2-3, with TRBD1 identical over 7 bases. Looked up from germline, CDR1 is SGHVS and CDR2 is FQNEAQ. This CDR3 is 14 amino acids long. The junction had 4 bases not matched to a gene; V was cut back by 3 bases and J by 4 bases. CDR3 coding DNA: TGTGCCAGCAGCTTCACCCAGGGGGCAGATACGCAGTATTTT. Encoded protein: CASSFTQGADTQYF.

The rearrangement uses TRBV12-3 or TRBV12-4 and TRBJ1-3; D is undetermined. Trimming pared 1 base from V and 6 bases from J, leaving 7 bases between. CDR3 length equals 13 residues. CDR3: CASSLGVENTIYF. CDR3 nucleotides: TGTGCCAGCAGTTTAGGAGTCGAAAACACCATATATTTT.